One and the same sample provided the 22 T cell receptor beta chains below, sequenced in a study of blood T cell repertoires in COVID-19. The method was immunoSEQ multiplex PCR; TCRdb's version includes in-frame clones alone and lacks a portion of them. The profile shows about 100,000 clones, roughly 92% of them singletons. The specimen sequenced was peripheral blood. The receptors here all came from a man between 60 and 75 years old with acute or convalescent COVID-19.

The chain has TRBV5-1 and TRBJ2-2; TRBD2 matches at 8 bases. The CDR3 is 16 residues long. J gave up 2 bases and V 6 bases, and 9 bases lay outside the gene matches. Germline CDR1 is SGHRS and CDR2 is YFSETQ. Here the CDR3 DNA reads TGCGCCAGCACCTTCTCGGGACTAGTTAACACCGGGGAGCTGTTTTTT. Translating gives CASTFSGLVNTGELFF.

The rearrangement uses TRBV9 and TRBJ1-6, with D possibly TRBD1 on 5 matching bases. The CDR3 consists of 15 residues. CDR1 and CDR2 (germline): SGDLS, YYNGEE. V lost 3 bases and J lost 4, with 11 bases in between. In nucleotides, the CDR3 is TGTGCCAGCAGCGCCCCAGGGTCTTATAATTCACCCCTCCACTTT. As protein: CASSAPGSYNSPLHF.

The chain joins TRBV12-1 to TRBJ1-5. TRBV12-1 is a known pseudogene. This CDR3 spans 19 amino acids. The CDR3 here is CASSFFSLSRGDSNQPQHF. CDR3 nucleotide sequence: TGTGCCAGCAGCTTTTTCTCCCTAAGTCGGGGAGATAGCAATCAGCCCCAGCATTTT.

This clone was seen just once. J is TRBJ2-2 and V is TRBV7-2; D remains unclear. Germline values: CDR1 SGHTA, CDR2 FQGNSA. The CDR3 length is 14 residues. The V end was cut by 6 bases, the J end by 7 bases, with 15 bases between. The CDR3 DNA is TGTGCCAGCAGGGAACAATTCGGGTACGGGGAGCTGTTTTTT. Protein product: CASREQFGYGELFF.

This clone was counted a single time. The CDR3 region is CAWSVSLAGAGYTF. The CDR3 coding sequence is TGTGCCTGGAGTGTGTCGTTGGCGGGCGCTGGCTACACCTTC. The rearrangement joins TRBV30 to TRBJ1-2; no clear D. Trimming cost V 0 bases and J 7 bases, with 15 bases left between them. CDR1 is GTSNPN and CDR2 is SVGIG in the germline V gene (reference sequence). The CDR3 consists of 14 residues.

This clone was detected a few times. The chain uses TRBV6-5 and TRBJ1-1; a weak D match, TRBD1 (5 bases). CDR1 is MNHEY and CDR2 is SVGAGI in the germline V gene. Deletions cut 2 bases from V and 4 bases from J, with 8 bases between. This CDR3 comprises 13 residues. In DNA, the CDR3 is TGTGCCAGCAGTTACCTACAGGCCACTGAAGCTTTCTTT. Translation gives CASSYLQATEAFF.

The J gene is TRBJ2-1, the V gene TRBV24-1, with 7 nucleotides matching TRBD2. The CDR3 runs to 14 residues. Germline assignment: CDR1 KGHDR and CDR2 SFDVKD. J was trimmed by 4 bases and V by 3 bases; bases with no gene match: 2. CDR3 residues: CATSDRGGYNEQFF. The CDR3 bases are TGTGCCACCAGTGATCGGGGAGGGTACAATGAGCAGTTCTTC.

The chain recombines TRBV19 with TRBJ1-1, with unresolved D. The CDR3 is 13 residues long. Germline assignment: CDR1 LNHDA and CDR2 SQIVND (reference sequence). V lost 5 bases and J lost 1, with 8 bases in between. CDR3 protein: CASSSPRNTEAFF. CDR3 nucleotide sequence: TGTGCCAGTAGTTCCCCGCGGAACACTGAAGCTTTCTTT.

The chain uses TRBV10-3 and TRBJ1-5, with 7 nucleotides matching TRBD1. The CDR3 has 14 amino acids. In germline, CDR1 is ENHRY, CDR2 SYGVKD. V lost 10 bases, J lost 0 bases, and 6 bases stayed unmatched. CDR3 in amino acids: CATGGRLSNQPQHF. Here the CDR3 DNA reads TGTGCCACAGGGGGGCGACTTAGCAATCAGCCCCAGCATTTT.

The J gene is TRBJ2-1, the V gene TRBV5-1, with D maybe TRBD1 (6 bases). Deletions cut 0 bases from V and 3 bases from J, with 13 bases between. Per the germline V gene, CDR1 is SGHRS and CDR2 is YFSETQ. This CDR3 is 16 amino acids long. For the CDR3, the DNA is TGCGCCAGCAGCTTGGTAGTTAGACAGGTCTACAATGAGCAGTTCTTC. As protein: CASSLVVRQVYNEQFF.

The gene calls are TRBV29-1 and TRBJ1-2; D ambiguous. Between the trimmed V and J ends, which lost 1 base and 4 bases, there was a span of 13 bases. Germline V CDR1 and CDR2: SQVTM, ANQGSEA. This CDR3 has 14 residues. The CDR3 coding sequence is TGCAGCGTTGAAGTGGCGGCCGGATCCTATGGCTACACCTTC. Amino acids: CSVEVAAGSYGYTF.

This chain uses TRBV5-1 with TRBJ2-7; D may be TRBD1 (5 bases). V was pared by 3 bases and J by 4 bases, with 11 bases between. The CDR3 spans 13 residues. CDR1 and CDR2 (germline): SGHRS, YFSETQ. CDR3 nucleotides: TGCGCCAGCAGCTGGGGCCCAGAATACGAGCAGTACGTC. Translated, it gives CASSWGPEYEQYV.

The chain links TRBV21-1 to TRBJ1-4; the tabulated D call, TRBD1, remains unverified against the DNA. TRBV21-1 is noted as a pseudogene. The CDR3 has 12 residues. The CDR3 spells CARQGINEKLFF. Written as DNA, the CDR3 is TGTGCCAGACAGGGGATCAATGAAAAACTGTTTTTT.

The CDR3 reads CASSPSRGQGGEKLFF. The CDR3, as DNA: TGTGCCAGCAGCCCTTCGCGAGGACAGGGAGGGGAAAAACTGTTTTTT. The genes are TRBV7-2 and TRBJ1-4; 8 bases match TRBD1. With 5 bases clipped from V and 8 bases from J, the junction kept 13 bases outside the gene matches. CDR1 is SGHTA, CDR2 FQGNSA, per germline. This CDR3 is 16 amino acids long. The full variable domain, in which reference TRBV7-2 and TRBJ1-4 provide the parts outside the CDR3, is GAGVSQSPSNKVTEKGKDVELRCDPISGHTALYWYRQSLGQGLEFLIYFQGNSAPDKSGLPSDRFSAERTGGSVSTLTIQRTQQEDSAVYLCASSPSRGQGGEKLFFGSGTQLSVL.

The V call is TRBV18, the J call TRBJ1-1; TRBD1 is a possible D gene (5 bases). Trimming removed 3 bases at V and 0 bases at J, with 11 bases between. CDR3 length: 15 amino acids. Germline V gives CDR1 KGHSH, CDR2 LQKENI. The CDR3 DNA is TGTGCCAGCTCACCGTCACAGGTCCTGAACACTGAAGCTTTCTTT. Translation gives CASSPSQVLNTEAFF.

The chain links TRBV3-1 (or the pseudogene TRBV3-2) to TRBJ1-3, with D tentatively TRBD1 (6 bases). CDR3 length: 15 amino acids. Looked up from germline, CDR1 is LGHDT and CDR2 is YNNKEL (reference sequence). V lost 0 bases to trimming and J lost 6 bases, with 12 bases between them. The CDR3 loop reads CASSQEGRGENTIYF. In DNA, the CDR3 is TGTGCCAGCAGCCAAGAAGGCAGGGGAGAAAACACCATATATTTT.

V and J are TRBV19 and TRBJ2-3, with 9 positions matching TRBD2. V trimming: 4 bases; J trimming: 5 bases; junction bases outside the gene matches: 10. Looked up from germline, CDR1 is LNHDA and CDR2 is SQIVND (reference sequence). The CDR3 sequence is 16 residues long. The CDR3 spells CASSSLLAGSGDTQYF. CDR3 coding DNA: TGTGCCAGTAGTAGCCTCCTAGCGGGGAGTGGAGATACGCAGTATTTT.

V gene TRBV6-5 combines with J gene TRBJ2-3, with 9 bases that match TRBD1. J lost 8 bases, V lost 6 bases, and 6 bases had no gene match. The CDR3 is made up of 13 amino acids. Germline lookup yields CDR1 MNHEY and CDR2 SVGAGI. CDR3 bases: TGTGCCAGCAGGGGACAGGGATCGGGTACGCAGTATTTT. It specifies CASRGQGSGTQYF.

The chain joins TRBV5-1 to TRBJ2-1, with 13 bases aligning to TRBD2. This CDR3 region has 16 residues. Germline V gene lookup returns CDR1 SGHRS and CDR2 YFSETQ. J lost 3 bases, V lost 1 base, and 1 base had no gene match. The CDR3 here is CASSLRTSGGYNEQFF. The CDR3 DNA reads TGCGCCAGCAGCTTGAGGACTAGCGGGGGCTACAATGAGCAGTTCTTC.

The gene calls are TRBV6-1 and TRBJ1-5; TRBD1 agrees at 9 bases. The CDR3 sequence is 16 residues long. V gave up 4 bases and J gave up 4 bases; unmatched junction bases: 8. Germline lookup yields CDR1 MNHNS and CDR2 SASEGT. In DNA form, the CDR3 reads TGTGCCAGCAGTGCTAATCCGGGACAGGGAAATCAGCCCCAGCATTTT. It translates to CASSANPGQGNQPQHF.

This chain uses TRBV29-1 with TRBJ2-1; 7 bases match TRBD2. The junction had 5 bases not matched to a gene; V was cut back by 5 bases and J by 10 bases. Germline assignment: CDR1 SQVTM and CDR2 ANQGSEA. The CDR3 is 11 residues long. CDR3 sequence reads: CSVLLAGEQFF. CDR3 in DNA: TGCAGCGTTCTATTAGCGGGCGAGCAGTTCTTC.

The rearrangement joins TRBV6-1 to TRBJ1-2; D is ambiguous. Germline-derived CDR1 and CDR2 are MNHNS and SASEGT. The V gene lost 0 bases and the J gene lost 4 bases, with 21 bases spanning the gap. The CDR3 extends over 18 amino acids. CDR3 loop: CASSEASGNRGQLYGYTF. For the CDR3, the DNA is TGTGCCAGCAGTGAAGCGAGTGGCAACCGGGGTCAACTCTATGGCTACACCTTC.